What follows describes a single TCR beta chain. Its antigen is not identified. The time point denotes: week 35, safety follow-up. The vaccine gave 300 ug of a 20-mer mutant IDH1 peptide subcutaneously per dose. Donor tumors were new WHO grade 3 or 4 IDH1-mutant, ATRX-lost astrocytomas. The data are from a study of a mutant IDH1 vaccine in newly diagnosed glioma. Study at large: Visit timing is recorded as week 35 for V12 and week 47 for V13.

The germline CDR1 and CDR2 sequences are SGHTA and FQGNSA. V gave up 2 bases and J gave up 0 bases; unmatched junction bases: 5. This CDR3 has 16 amino acids. Study-wide points: Vaccine-induced responses were seen in approximately 92% of patients, spanning several MHC alleles. Alterations occurring in top peripheral T cell clonotypes seemed unrelated to pseudoprogression.

The data were produced by immunoSEQ multiplex PCR, yet TCRdb's version contains in-frame clones alone and is incomplete. The data hold 50,000 to 65,000 clones, with roughly nine tenths observed a single time. This clonotype was obtained from a man in his forties with glioma. V is TRBV7-2 and J is TRBJ2-5, with 8 bases aligning to TRBD1. The sample was PBMCs, taken from a glioma patient whose treatment included an IDH1 peptide vaccine. The DNA for the CDR3 is TGTGCCAGCAGCTTACGCCGGGACAGGTACCAAGAGACCCAGTACTTC. This gives the protein CASSLRRDRYQETQYF.